These 30 T cell receptor beta chains came from one sample sequenced in a study of cytomegalovirus exposure and HLA in healthy donors. The study ran its PCR with 60 Vbeta and 13 Jbeta primers. TCRdb keeps only in-frame clones here, not all; method: immunoSEQ multiplex PCR. The sample has roughly 140,000 clones, 64% seen once. The sample taken for sequencing was PBMCs. The receptor source for this set is a woman aged 25 to 39 in good health and CMV-seropositive.

The rearrangement uses TRBV19 and TRBJ1-5, with 8 bases matching TRBD1. The V segment lost 3 bases and the J segment 4 bases; nucleotides outside the gene matches: 14. Germline CDR1 reads LNHDA; CDR2 reads SQIVND (reference sequence). The CDR3 covers 18 residues. CDR3 region: CASSIRWIQGAGNQPQHF. DNA of the CDR3: TGTGCCAGTAGTATCCGATGGATTCAGGGGGCAGGGAATCAGCCCCAGCATTTT.

The chain couples TRBV5-6 to TRBJ2-2; TRBD1 agrees at 9 bases. The J segment lost 4 bases and the V segment lost 5 bases, leaving 3 bases of the junction unmatched. The CDR3 totals 14 residues. CDR1 and CDR2 (germline): SGHDT, YYEEEE. CDR3 region: CASRGTGSTGELFF. CDR3 nucleotide sequence: TGTGCCAGCAGAGGGACAGGGTCCACCGGGGAGCTGTTTTTT.

There are a few counts of this clone. This chain connects TRBV7-6 to TRBJ1-3, with 7 nucleotides matching TRBD1. The J segment lost 0 bases and the V segment lost 1 base, leaving 3 bases of the junction unmatched. CDR3 size: 16 residues. Germline V gives CDR1 SGHVS, CDR2 FNYEAQ. CDR3 in DNA: TGTGCCAGCAGCTTAGGGGACAGTTTCTCTGGAAACACCATATATTTT. It is translated as CASSLGDSFSGNTIYF. Using reference TRBV7-6 and TRBJ1-3 for the parts outside the CDR3, the full variable domain is GAGVSQSPRYKVTKRGQDVALRCDPISGHVSLYWYRQALGQGPEFLTYFNYEAQQDKSGLPNDRFSAERPEGSISTLTIQRTEQRDSAMYRCASSLGDSFSGNTIYFGEGSWLTVV.

This clone was counted a few times. The CDR3 is CASSREFAGPQETQYF. The CDR3 DNA follows: TGTGCCAGCAGCCGGGAGTTTGCTGGGCCCCAAGAGACCCAGTACTTC. V usage is TRBV5-4 and J usage is TRBJ2-5; D may be TRBD2 (6 bases). Between the trimmed V and J ends, which lost 4 bases and 1 base, there was a span of 17 bases. CDR3 length equals 16 residues. Germline V gene lookup returns CDR1 SGHNT and CDR2 YYREEE (reference sequence).

The J gene is TRBJ2-7, the V gene TRBV2, with TRBD1 matching 9 bases. V shed 8 bases, J shed 1 base, and the junction held 3 bases outside the gene matches. This CDR3 comprises 13 residues. From germline, CDR1 is SNHLY and CDR2 FYNNEI. The DNA for the CDR3 is TGTGCCAGCGGGGACAGGGCATCCTACGAGCAGTACTTC. Translated: CASGDRASYEQYF. The full variable domain, with the rest looked up from reference TRBV2 and TRBJ2-7, is EPEVTQTPSHQVTQMGQEVILRCVPISNHLYFYWYRQILGQKVEFLVSFYNNEISEKSEIFDDQFSVERPDGSNFTLKIRSTKLEDSAMYFCASGDRASYEQYFGPGTRLTVT.

The V and J genes are TRBV6-1 and TRBJ2-2, with D uncertain. V was trimmed by 0 bases and J by 6 bases, leaving 11 bases between them. This CDR3 region has 15 residues. Germline CDR1 and CDR2: MNHNS and SASEGT. CDR3 coding DNA: TGTGCCAGCAGTGAAGCGGCCGGGTACCCCGGGGAGCTGTTTTTT. Its translation: CASSEAAGYPGELFF.

The chain recombines TRBV10-3 with TRBJ2-7; the D gene is possibly TRBD2 (6 bases). Germline CDR1 reads ENHRY; CDR2 reads SYGVKD. The CDR3 consists of 15 residues. V was shortened by 6 bases and J by 2 bases, with 17 bases between the two germline ends. CDR3 sequence: CAIRGLGWNPYEQYF. The CDR3 DNA sequence: TGTGCCATCAGGGGACTTGGCTGGAACCCCTACGAGCAGTACTTC.

This clone was observed a few times. V gene TRBV9 combines with J gene TRBJ1-6; 7 bases fit TRBD1. Germline V gene lookup returns CDR1 SGDLS and CDR2 YYNGEE. CDR3 length: 15 residues. Trimming cost V 0 bases and J 6 bases; bases outside gene matches: 3. The chain's CDR3 is CASSVEGTANSPLHF. The CDR3 DNA reads TGTGCCAGCAGCGTAGAGGGGACAGCTAATTCACCCCTCCACTTT.

This clone was counted a few times. Other DNA sequences in this specimen translate into the identical CDR3. This chain joins TRBV5-1 and TRBJ2-6, with a tentative D call TRBD1 (5 bases). The CDR3 is 15 amino acids. Trimming left V 2 bases short and J 0 bases short, with 6 bases between. CDR1 and CDR2 (germline): SGHRS, YFSETQ. The CDR3 protein is CASSLQASGANVLTF. CDR3 DNA: TGCGCCAGCAGCTTACAGGCCTCTGGGGCCAACGTCCTGACTTTC. Based on the CDR3 plus reference TRBV5-1 and TRBJ2-6, the full variable domain is KAGVTQTPRYLIKTRGQQVTLSCSPISGHRSVSWYQQTPGQGLQFLFEYFSETQRNKGNFPGRFSGRQFSNSRSEMNVSTLELGDSALYLCASSLQASGANVLTFGAGSRLTVL.

This clone was detected a few times. The chain couples TRBV10-1 to TRBJ2-3; D gene uncertain. Trimming cost V 8 bases and J 3 bases, with 6 bases left between them. Looked up from germline, CDR1 is WNHNN and CDR2 is SYGVQD (reference sequence). This CDR3 spans 11 amino acids. The CDR3 is CASSTTDTQYF. The CDR3 nucleotides read TGCGCCAGCTCAACTACAGATACGCAGTATTTT.

The chain joins TRBV5-1 to TRBJ2-7; 7 nucleotides align to TRBD2. The germline CDR1 and CDR2 sequences are SGHRS and YFSETQ. V dropped 1 base and J dropped 3; count of bases not matched to a gene: 7. The CDR3 runs to 15 residues. CDR3 sequence: CASSLSVLAGYEQYF. CDR3 coding DNA: TGCGCCAGCAGCTTGTCTGTGTTAGCGGGCTACGAGCAGTACTTC.

The chain employs TRBV30 and TRBJ1-2; possible D gene TRBD1, 6 bases. Germline lookup yields CDR1 GTSNPN and CDR2 SVGIG (reference sequence). This CDR3 has 15 residues. Trimming left V 2 bases short and J 6 bases short, with 19 bases between. This CDR3 is CAWSPDTQGGDGYTF. CDR3 coding DNA: TGTGCCTGGAGTCCCGACACACAGGGTGGGGATGGCTACACCTTC.

The V and J genes are TRBV18 and TRBJ1-1; unclear D gene. Per germline, CDR1 KGHSH and CDR2 LQKENI. The CDR3 loop spans 11 amino acids. V was pared by 6 bases and J by 8 bases, with 10 bases between. The DNA for the CDR3 is TGTGCCAGCTCTGCCGGGGAGGAAGCTTTCTTT. Its protein is CASSAGEEAFF. Full variable domain (missing parts from reference TRBV18 and TRBJ1-1): NAGVMQNPRHLVRRRGQEARLRCSPMKGHSHVYWYRQLPEEGLKFMVYLQKENIIDESGMPKERFSAEFPKEGPSILRIQQVVRGDSAAYFCASSAGEEAFFGQGTRLTVV.

The rearrangement joins TRBV6-5 to TRBJ2-7; 10 bases match TRBD1. V lost 0 bases to trimming and J lost 2 bases; unmatched junction nucleotides: 1. Germline lookup yields CDR1 MNHEY and CDR2 SVGAGI. The CDR3 runs 15 residues. This CDR3 reads CASSYSGQGTYEQYF. The CDR3 DNA follows: TGTGCCAGCAGTTACTCGGGACAGGGGACCTACGAGCAGTACTTC.

In this sample, this clone turned up a few times. This rearrangement joins TRBV28 to TRBJ1-4; a weak D match, TRBD1 (6 bases). From germline, CDR1 is MDHEN and CDR2 SYDVKM. Trimming shortened V by 8 bases and J by 5 bases, and 15 bases separated the two germline ends. This CDR3 spans 14 amino acids. Here the CDR3 reads CASRAGGRNEKLFF. In DNA form, the CDR3 reads TGTGCCAGCCGGGCGGGGGGGCGGAATGAAAAACTGTTTTTT.

J is TRBJ2-7 and V is TRBV6-1; 7 nucleotides agree with TRBD1. The CDR3 length is 15 residues. Germline trimming cut 7 bases from V and 4 bases from J; bases unmatched to any gene: 13. The germline V gene encodes CDR1 MNHNS and CDR2 SASEGT. CDR3 protein: CASIKTPGTAYEQYF. CDR3 nucleotides: TGTGCCAGCATCAAAACCCCCGGGACAGCTTACGAGCAGTACTTC.

This chain joins TRBV10-2 and TRBJ1-2; D may be TRBD1 (6 bases). Looked up from germline, CDR1 is WSHSY and CDR2 is SAAADI. Trimming removed 0 bases at V and 5 bases at J, with 13 bases between. The CDR3 length is 15 residues. The CDR3 is CASSESGRGGYGYTF. In DNA, the CDR3 is TGCGCCAGCAGTGAGTCTGGCAGGGGCGGGTATGGCTACACCTTC.

This clone was recorded a few times. V and J are TRBV7-8 and TRBJ1-2; 9 positions agree with TRBD1. CDR1 and CDR2 from the germline V gene are SGHVS and FQNEAQ. The ends lost 5 bases at V and 4 bases at J; junction bases unmatched: 5. CDR3 size: 14 residues. For the CDR3, the DNA is TGTGCCAGCAGCCCGGGACAGGGAACCTATGGCTACACCTTC. It specifies CASSPGQGTYGYTF. The full variable domain, with the rest looked up from reference TRBV7-8 and TRBJ1-2, is GAGVSQSPRYKVAKRGQDVALRCDPISGHVSLFWYQQALGQGPEFLTYFQNEAQLDKSGLPSDRFFAERPEGSVSTLKIQRTQQEDSAVYLCASSPGQGTYGYTFGSGTRLTVV.

J is TRBJ1-6 and V is TRBV27; D unclear. Germline assignment: CDR1 MNHEY and CDR2 SMNVEV (reference sequence). Trimming removed 5 bases from V and 9 bases from J, with 17 bases in between. This CDR3 has 15 residues. The CDR3 DNA sequence: TGTGCCAGCAGTCCCGTGGGGTCCAGCGGTTCACCCCTCCACTTT. Translation: CASSPVGSSGSPLHF.

The rearrangement uses TRBV28 and TRBJ1-6; 7 nucleotides line up with TRBD1. CDR1 and CDR2 (germline): MDHEN, SYDVKM. The CDR3 extends over 12 amino acids. The CDR3 reads CSSGGLNSPLHF. CDR3 nucleotides: TGTTCCTCAGGGGGACTTAATTCACCCCTCCACTTT.

This chain joins TRBV30 and TRBJ2-7, with TRBD2 matching 7 bases. The germline V gene encodes CDR1 GTSNPN and CDR2 SVGIG (reference sequence). The CDR3 consists of 13 residues. Unmatched junction bases numbered 11, after V lost 5 bases and J lost 7 bases. The CDR3 DNA sequence: TGTGCCTGGGGGTATGCGGGAGCAAGAGAGCAGTACTTC. Translating gives CAWGYAGAREQYF. Full variable domain (rest looked up from reference TRBV30 and TRBJ2-7): SQTIHQWPATLVQPVGSPLSLECTVEGTSNPNLYWYRQAAGRGLQLLFYSVGIGQISSEVPQNLSASRPQDRQFILSSKKLLLSDSGFYLCAWGYAGAREQYFGPGTRLTVT.

This clone was seen a few times. The chain couples TRBV27 to TRBJ2-7; the D is unclear. The CDR3 is 15 amino acids. Germline CDR1 MNHEY, CDR2 SMNVEV (reference sequence). Trimming took off 0 bases at V and 0 bases at J, with 9 bases between the two ends. CDR3 in amino acids: CASSLSVGSSYEQYF. The CDR3 DNA reads as TGTGCCAGCAGTTTATCCGTCGGTAGCTCCTACGAGCAGTACTTC.

The rearrangement links TRBV6-1 to TRBJ2-3, with D tentatively TRBD1 (6 bases). This CDR3 has 14 amino acids. In germline, CDR1 is MNHNS, CDR2 SASEGT. The V end was cut by 6 bases, the J end by 2 bases, with 12 bases between. CDR3 amino acids: CASREDRDTDTQYF. Written as DNA, the CDR3 is TGTGCCAGCAGAGAGGACAGAGACACAGATACGCAGTATTTT.

This rearrangement joins TRBV6-1 to TRBJ2-1; D is ambiguous. V gave up 2 bases and J gave up 10 bases, with 9 bases separating them. Germline V gene lookup returns CDR1 MNHNS and CDR2 SASEGT. The CDR3 covers 12 residues. CDR3 sequence: CASSEIWREQFF. CDR3 DNA: TGTGCCAGCAGTGAAATCTGGCGGGAGCAGTTCTTC.

This sequence joins TRBV2 and TRBJ1-1; 9 bases are a match to TRBD1. CDR1 and CDR2 from the germline V gene are SNHLY and FYNNEI. The V and J ends lost 10 bases and 3 bases, in that order; junction bases with no gene match: 6. The CDR3 consists of 13 residues. CDR3 in amino acids: CATGGQGYTEAFF. In DNA, the CDR3 is TGTGCCACGGGGGGACAGGGATACACTGAAGCTTTCTTT.

V and J are TRBV9 and TRBJ1-1; the D is unclear. The V end was cut by 3 bases, the J end by 5 bases, with 11 bases between. This CDR3 comprises 13 residues. Per germline, CDR1 SGDLS and CDR2 YYNGEE. This CDR3 is CASSGQLGTEAFF. CDR3 sequence (DNA): TGTGCCAGCAGCGGACAACTAGGGACTGAAGCTTTCTTT.

The genes are TRBV2 and TRBJ2-7, with 7 nucleotides matching TRBD1. The CDR3 totals 14 residues. CDR1 SNHLY and CDR2 FYNNEI come from the germline V gene. CDR3 amino acids: CAIRKGQTEHEQYF. The CDR3 nucleotides read TGTGCAATAAGAAAGGGACAGACGGAACACGAGCAGTACTTC.

There are a few counts of this clone. Other DNA variants within this sample encode the same CDR3. V usage is TRBV30 and J usage is TRBJ1-5; D is unresolved. V lost 0 bases and J 2 bases, leaving 5 bases between the germline ends. Per the germline V gene, CDR1 is GTSNPN and CDR2 is SVGIG (reference sequence). This CDR3 has 13 residues. CDR3 sequence: CAWSVRGNQPQHF. The CDR3 bases are TGTGCCTGGAGTGTACGGGGCAATCAGCCCCAGCATTTT.

As to this clone: One junction end does not reproduce the germline sequence, and a read error may be involved. Other DNA sequences of this sample code for an identical CDR3. The CDR3 coding sequence is TGTGCCTGGAGTGGCGCGGGTCTCTCCAACGGGGATTCCCCCCTCCACTTT. It codes for CAWSGAGLSNGDSPLHF. The chain joins TRBV30 to TRBJ1-6; D is unresolved. The CDR3 extends over 17 amino acids. Germline values: CDR1 GTSNPN, CDR2 SVGIG (reference sequence).

The rearrangement uses TRBV5-6 and TRBJ2-1, with 8 bases lining up with TRBD2. The CDR3 runs to 14 residues. Germline-derived CDR1 and CDR2 are SGHDT and YYEEEE. V dropped 4 bases and J dropped 2; count of bases not matched to a gene: 2. The CDR3 is CASSPLAAYNEQFF. The DNA of the CDR3 is TGTGCCAGCAGCCCACTAGCGGCCTACAATGAGCAGTTCTTC.